This entry is about one T cell receptor beta chain. The data are from a study of blood T cell repertoires in COVID-19. In the study overall: Samples of COVID-19 (acute and convalescent) were obtained from the United States, Italy and Spain.

Per the authors' pipeline: Nucleated cell number was recorded as an estimate derived from reference gene primer amplification. Clones were read by immunoSEQ multiplex PCR, and TCRdb kept only the in-frame ones, dropping some. V and J calls and clone size are copied from that table; D and trimming were computed from the DNA. Counted here are approximately 300,000 clones, around nine tenths occurring once; the ten biggest clones make up about 2.7%. What the recovered Cohort 3 donors had was two negative PCRs, clearance, or symptom resolution. The length of the CDR3 is 17 residues. The J segment lost 7 bases and the V segment lost 1 base, leaving 7 bases of the junction unmatched. Germline values: CDR1 SEHNR, CDR2 FQNEAQ (reference sequence).

The clonotype comes from a woman between 18 and 29 years old who had recovered from COVID-19. Sample: PBMCs or T cells enriched from blood (not recorded which). The chain carries TRBV7-9 and TRBJ2-1; TRBD2 aligns across 13 bases. The CDR3 DNA is TGTGCCAGCAGCTTAGGGACTAGCGGGAGTGATTTGAATGAGCAGTTCTTC. Encoded protein: CASSLGTSGSDLNEQFF.